One T cell receptor (beta chain) is described in this entry. Its antigen remains unidentified. No much larger clone is present one base from it, and per-base qualities are unavailable. Libraries were prepared through RT-PCR. TCRdb lists the instrument as Illumina HiSeq 2500. The raw public data were reprocessed by TCRdb itself: fastp quality trimming at Q25, MiXCR clonotype calling, in-frame beta chains only. Records with the same CDR3 protein are collapsed into one entry carrying the most frequent genes and DNA. For this sample there are a few hundred thousand distinct CDR3 sequences; approximately 7.2% appear just once. The leading ten clones occupy about an eighth of the sample. The data stem from a study of response to subunit inactivated influenza vaccine (dated by TCRdb to 2016 to 2019). Context from the whole study: The study used deep quantitative T cell receptor repertoire profiling to track responses to a trivalent subunit inactivated influenza vaccine. Paper-wide results and their limitations: The authors proposed that each seasonal influenza vaccination may bring in only a limited number of new T cells.

CDR1 and CDR2 were assigned from the germline V gene as SGHDT and YYEEEE. The germline V end is reduced by 0 bases and the J end by 4 bases; junction bases left unmatched: 12. Its CDR3 holds 17 amino acids, cysteine through phenylalanine. Left in the record is the CDR3 DNA by itself, 51 bases read in frame from the first base. The chain is assembled from TRBV5-6 and TRBJ2-7, with TRBD1 identical over 8 junction bases. This receptor was identified in a man between 50 and 75 years old who received an inactivated influenza vaccine. Donor details come from another sample of the same person, matched by shared clones. The sample here was PBMCs from blood, taken less than 30 months after vaccination. CDR3 protein: CASSLVGRGHLLYEQYF. The nucleotide sequence is given as TGTGCCAGCAGCTTGGTAGGCAGGGGGCACCTTTTATACGAGCAGTACTTC.